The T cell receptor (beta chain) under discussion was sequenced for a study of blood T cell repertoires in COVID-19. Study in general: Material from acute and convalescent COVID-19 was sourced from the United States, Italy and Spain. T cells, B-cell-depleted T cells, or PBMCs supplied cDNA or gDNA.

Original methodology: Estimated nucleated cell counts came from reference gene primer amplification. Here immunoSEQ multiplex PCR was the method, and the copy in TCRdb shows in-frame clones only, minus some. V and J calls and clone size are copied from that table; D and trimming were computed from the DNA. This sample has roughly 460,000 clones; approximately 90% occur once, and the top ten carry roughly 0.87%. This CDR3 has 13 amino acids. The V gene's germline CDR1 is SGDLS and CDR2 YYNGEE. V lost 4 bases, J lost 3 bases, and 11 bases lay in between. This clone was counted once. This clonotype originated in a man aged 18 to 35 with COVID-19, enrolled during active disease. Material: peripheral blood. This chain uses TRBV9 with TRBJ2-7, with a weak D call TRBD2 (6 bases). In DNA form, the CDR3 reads TGTGCCAGCAGCCCTCGGGACTTCTACGAGCAGTACTTC. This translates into CASSPRDFYEQYF.